The 6 T cell receptor beta chains below come from one sample, sequenced in a study of CD4 T cells in relation to SARS-CoV-2 and coronaviruses. The antigens of these receptors remain unknown. TCRdb keeps only in-frame clones here, not all; method: immunoSEQ multiplex PCR. The sample lists some 32,000 clones, under 80% occurring once. Material: memory CD4+ T cells from PBMCs, cultured in vitro. These receptors all come from an adult with COVID-19.

The CDR3 here is CAIRRGGGLSTDTQYF. The CDR3 nucleotides read TGTGCCATCAGGAGGGGTGGGGGCTTGAGCACAGATACGCAGTATTTT. The V and J genes are TRBV10-3 and TRBJ2-3; D may be TRBD1 (6 bases). Trimming took off 6 bases at V and 0 bases at J, with 16 bases between the two ends. Germline V CDR1 and CDR2: ENHRY, SYGVKD. CDR3 length: 16 amino acids.

This clone has more than one count but fewer than ten. V and J are TRBV21-1 and TRBJ2-7; TRBD1 was called by the table and not checked on the DNA. TRBV21-1 is a pseudogene segment. This CDR3 contains 13 residues. For the CDR3, the DNA is TGTGCCAGCAGGGACAGGGGTTCCCACGAGCAGTACTTC. This sequence encodes CASRDRGSHEQYF.

V gene TRBV9 combines with J gene TRBJ2-7, with TRBD2 as a possible D gene (5 bases). Germline V gene sequence: CDR1 SGDLS, CDR2 YYNGEE. The CDR3 has 14 residues. The V and J ends lost 0 bases and 2 bases respectively, with 9 bases between them. The DNA of the CDR3 is TGTGCCAGCAGCGTAGCGGAGGCCCCCTACGAGCAGTACTTC. Its translation: CASSVAEAPYEQYF.

In this sample, this clone turned up once. The V gene is TRBV19, the J gene TRBJ2-1; D is unresolved. CDR3 length: 16 amino acids. Germline CDR1 and CDR2: LNHDA and SQIVND (reference sequence). Between the trimmed V and J ends, which lost 3 bases and 9 bases, there was a span of 21 bases. The CDR3 DNA sequence: TGTGCCAGTAGTATGAAAAAGGGTTATTCTCTCGGTGAGCAGTTCTTC. Encoded protein: CASSMKKGYSLGEQFF.

V gene TRBV7-9 combines with J gene TRBJ2-7, with D possibly matching TRBD1 (6 bases). The CDR3 length is 15 residues. V was trimmed by 5 bases and J by 0 bases, leaving 14 bases between them. Germline CDR1 is SEHNR and CDR2 is FQNEAQ (reference sequence). Here the CDR3 reads CASSRGAGDSYEQYF. The CDR3 bases are TGTGCCAGCAGCCGAGGGGCAGGGGACTCCTACGAGCAGTACTTC.

This clone was observed once. The V and J genes are TRBV4-1 and TRBJ2-7; 7 bases are a match to TRBD2. Per the germline V gene, CDR1 is MGHRA and CDR2 is YSYEKL. J lost 2 bases, V lost 3 bases, and 7 bases had no gene match. The CDR3 runs to 15 residues. CDR3 sequence reads: CASSQGWAGAYEQYF. The CDR3 DNA is TGCGCCAGCAGCCAGGGGTGGGCGGGGGCCTACGAGCAGTACTTC.